Following are 22 T cell receptor beta chains from one sample sequenced in a study of T-cell memory formation after mild COVID-19. TCRdb re-called the 5' RACE reads with MiXCR, one entry per CDR3 protein. Here the sample spans just under 550,000 distinct CDR3 sequences, approximately 20% being singletons. Sequencing used PBMCs or a T cell subset sorted from them (not recorded which). The receptors were sampled from an adult woman who had mild COVID-19 (a few samples of this study predate the infection). Cell type and time point are not known.

This clonotype was recorded many times. This sequence joins TRBV9 and TRBJ2-6; D not certain. With 5 bases removed from V and 0 bases from J, the gap between germline ends came to 6 bases. The CDR3 consists of 14 residues. Germline V gene lookup returns CDR1 SGDLS and CDR2 YYNGEE. DNA for the CDR3: TGTGCCAGCAGTACGGGCTCTGGGGCCAACGTCCTGACTTTC. Its translation: CASSTGSGANVLTF. The full variable domain, completed using reference TRBV9 and TRBJ2-6, is DSGVTQTPKHLITATGQRVTLRCSPRSGDLSVYWYQQSLDQGLQFLIQYYNGEERAKGNILERFSAQQFPDLHSELNLSSLELGDSALYFCASSTGSGANVLTFGAGSRLTVL.

This clonotype was seen a few times. The chain combines TRBV12-3 or TRBV12-4 with TRBJ1-5; D is uncertain. V lost 1 base to trimming and J lost 15 bases, with 10 bases between them. The CDR3 contains 11 residues. The CDR3 DNA is TGTGCCAGCAGTTTAGGAGGGCTCCCGCATTTT. Protein product: CASSLGGLPHF.

A few counts support this clonotype. The J gene is TRBJ2-2, the V gene TRBV4-1; D is uncertain. Trimming stripped 1 base from V and 6 bases from J, with 6 bases between. CDR1 and CDR2 from the germline V gene are MGHRA and YSYEKL. This CDR3 comprises 13 residues. CDR3 DNA sequence: TGCGCCAGCAGCCAAGGCCTCCCCGGGGAGCTGTTTTTT. This gives the protein CASSQGLPGELFF.

V is TRBV2 and J is TRBJ2-3; a weak D match, TRBD1 (5 bases). CDR1 SNHLY and CDR2 FYNNEI come from the germline V gene. The CDR3 is 14 residues long. V lost 10 bases, J lost 3 bases, and 17 bases lay in between. The CDR3 sequence: CATHLRNRTDTQYF. CDR3 DNA: TGTGCCACCCACCTTAGGAACAGGACAGATACGCAGTATTTT.

This clonotype was seen at least ten times. This chain connects TRBV19 to TRBJ2-7; D may be TRBD2 (6 bases). With 6 bases removed from V and 4 bases from J, the gap between germline ends came to 13 bases. The CDR3 has 13 amino acids. Germline V gene lookup returns CDR1 LNHDA and CDR2 SQIVND (reference sequence). The CDR3 bases are TGTGCCAGTAGCGGGGGTGGGCTATACGAGCAGTACTTC. This codes for CASSGGGLYEQYF. The full variable domain, in which reference TRBV19 and TRBJ2-7 provide the parts outside the CDR3, is DGGITQSPKYLFRKEGQNVTLSCEQNLNHDAMYWYRQDPGQGLRLIYYSQIVNDFQKGDIAEGYSVSREKKESFPLTVTSAQKNPTAFYLCASSGGGLYEQYFGPGTRLTVT.

The CDR3 reads CASSPYSGTGFNYGYTF. Written as DNA, the CDR3 is TGTGCCAGCTCACCATACTCCGGGACAGGATTTAACTATGGCTACACCTTC. The rearrangement uses TRBV18 and TRBJ1-2, with 8 nucleotides matching TRBD1. CDR1 and CDR2 (germline): KGHSH, LQKENI. The ends lost 2 bases at V and 1 base at J; junction bases unmatched: 9. The CDR3 runs 17 residues. The full variable domain, its missing parts supplied by reference TRBV18 and TRBJ1-2, is NAGVMQNPRHLVRRRGQEARLRCSPMKGHSHVYWYRQLPEEGLKFMVYLQKENIIDESGMPKERFSAEFPKEGPSILRIQQVVRGDSAAYFCASSPYSGTGFNYGYTFGSGTRLTVV.

This clonotype was counted between two and nine times. The V call is TRBV7-3, the J call TRBJ1-6; TRBD1 is a possible D gene (5 bases). Per germline, CDR1 SGHTA and CDR2 FQGTGA. V lost 0 bases to trimming and J lost 14 bases, with 11 bases between them. CDR3 length: 13 amino acids. CDR3 region: CASSLTPGGSLHF. The CDR3 nucleotides are TGTGCCAGCAGCTTAACCCCTGGGGGGTCCCTCCACTTT.

A few counts support this clonotype. V usage is TRBV5-6 and J usage is TRBJ1-1; D is unclear. There are 10 residues in the CDR3. Germline values: CDR1 SGHDT, CDR2 YYEEEE. The V and J ends lost 0 bases and 10 bases respectively, with 4 bases between them. Here the CDR3 DNA reads TGTGCCAGCAGCTTGGCCGGAGCTTTCTTT. Translation: CASSLAGAFF.

The V and J genes are TRBV4-1 and TRBJ1-1; D is ambiguous. The germline CDR1 and CDR2 sequences are MGHRA and YSYEKL. The CDR3 has 13 residues. Between the trimmed V and J ends, which lost 2 bases and 5 bases, there was a span of 9 bases. Here the CDR3 DNA reads TGCGCCAGCAGCCAATCCGGGCGGACTGAAGCTTTCTTT. Its protein product is CASSQSGRTEAFF.

The rearrangement joins TRBV2 to TRBJ1-6, with 7 bases aligning to TRBD1. Trimming cost V 8 bases and J 7 bases; bases outside gene matches: 8. The V gene's germline CDR1 is SNHLY and CDR2 FYNNEI. CDR3 length equals 14 residues. The CDR3 here is CASGVTGRNSPLHF. The CDR3 region has the DNA TGTGCCAGCGGGGTGACAGGGAGAAATTCACCCCTCCACTTT.

A few counts support this clonotype. This chain joins TRBV5-4 and TRBJ2-7; TRBD2 aligns across 10 bases. The J segment lost 7 bases and the V segment lost 5 bases, leaving 15 bases of the junction unmatched. The CDR3 is 16 residues long. Germline CDR1 and CDR2: SGHNT and YYREEE (reference sequence). The CDR3 nucleotides are TGTGCCAGCAGTCTTGCCCCTAGCGGGAGCTTCTGGGAGCAGTACTTC. It is translated as CASSLAPSGSFWEQYF. The entire variable domain, with the rest obtained from reference TRBV5-4 and TRBJ2-7, is as follows: ETGVTQSPTHLIKTRGQQVTLRCSSQSGHNTVSWYQQALGQGPQFIFQYYREEENGRGNFPPRFSGLQFPNYSSELNVNALELDDSALYLCASSLAPSGSFWEQYFGPGTRLTVT.

The chain employs TRBV5-8 and TRBJ2-1, with TRBD2 matching over 8 bases. Per the germline V gene, CDR1 is SGHTS and CDR2 is YDEGEE. The CDR3 spans 15 residues. V was pared by 4 bases and J by 2 bases, with 5 bases of the junction left unmatched. CDR3 residues: CASSRGGAPYNEQFF. Written as DNA, the CDR3 is TGTGCCAGCAGCCGGGGGGGGGCCCCCTACAATGAGCAGTTCTTC.

This clonotype was seen only a few times. This chain links TRBV2 with TRBJ2-1; D is unresolved. The CDR3 has 16 residues. Germline-derived CDR1 and CDR2 are SNHLY and FYNNEI. The V end was cut by 2 bases, the J end by 2 bases, with 13 bases between. CDR3 protein: CASSEKGPITYNEQFF. The CDR3 DNA reads as TGTGCCAGCAGTGAAAAGGGCCCTATTACCTACAATGAGCAGTTCTTC.

CDR3 region: CASSTNQGMSRFF. For the CDR3, the DNA is TGTGCCAGCAGTACGAACCAGGGGATGAGTCGGTTCTTC. This chain joins TRBV6-5 and TRBJ2-1, with D perhaps TRBD1 (6 bases). The CDR3 extends over 13 amino acids. CDR1 and CDR2 (germline): MNHEY, SVGAGI. V shed 5 bases and J shed 15 bases, with 20 bases lying between them.

This clonotype has a handful of counts. The CDR3 bases are TGCAGTGCCGACCCGCCGACAGGGGGGACCACTGAAGCTTTCTTT. This gives the protein CSADPPTGGTTEAFF. V gene TRBV20-1 combines with J gene TRBJ1-1, with 9 positions matching TRBD1. Germline V gene lookup returns CDR1 DFQATT and CDR2 SNEGSKA (reference sequence). This CDR3 is built from 15 residues. Trimming removed 6 bases from V and 4 bases from J; junction bases left unmatched: 12.

The V and J genes are TRBV9 and TRBJ2-5; D is perhaps TRBD1 or TRBD2 (5 bases each). CDR1 and CDR2 from the germline V gene are SGDLS and YYNGEE. The V end was cut by 1 base, the J end by 1 base, with 11 bases between. The CDR3 runs 15 residues. The CDR3: CASSVYPGLQETQYF. In DNA form, the CDR3 reads TGTGCCAGCAGCGTATACCCGGGGCTCCAAGAGACCCAGTACTTC. The variable domain in full, with the rest retrieved from reference TRBV9 and TRBJ2-5, is DSGVTQTPKHLITATGQRVTLRCSPRSGDLSVYWYQQSLDQGLQFLIQYYNGEERAKGNILERFSAQQFPDLHSELNLSSLELGDSALYFCASSVYPGLQETQYFGPGTRLLVL.

This clonotype was counted at least ten times. The rearrangement uses TRBV4-2 and TRBJ2-7, with TRBD2 as a possible D gene (6 bases). This CDR3 region has 13 residues. V was cut by 4 bases and J by 5 bases, with 12 bases left in between. Germline-derived CDR1 and CDR2 are LGHNA and YNFKEQ. CDR3 protein: CASSRGLFHEQYF. The CDR3 DNA follows: TGTGCCAGCAGCCGCGGACTATTTCACGAGCAGTACTTC.

This clonotype was seen a few times. The genes are TRBV7-2 and TRBJ2-3; D unclear. The CDR3 runs to 15 residues. Germline V lookup: CDR1 SGHTA, CDR2 FQGNSA. Trimming removed 3 bases at V and 0 bases at J, with 10 bases between. DNA of the CDR3: TGTGCCAGCAGCTTCGGACCGACAAGCACAGATACGCAGTATTTT. Its translation is CASSFGPTSTDTQYF.

This clonotype was counted a few times. The chain couples TRBV10-3 to TRBJ2-3, with D uncertain. The germline V gene has CDR1 ENHRY and CDR2 SYGVKD. Trimming pared 3 bases from V and 6 bases from J, leaving 7 bases between. The CDR3 extends over 12 amino acids. CDR3 nucleotides: TGTGCCATCAGTGATACGACGGATACGCAGTATTTT. This translates into CAISDTTDTQYF.

This clonotype was picked up many times. The chain links TRBV20-1 to TRBJ1-2; TRBD1 matches 8 bases. CDR3 length: 12 amino acids. Germline V gene lookup returns CDR1 DFQATT and CDR2 SNEGSKA (reference sequence). The V gene end was trimmed by 5 bases and the J gene end by 2 bases; junction bases not matched to a gene: 1. CDR3 DNA: TGCAGTGCTCGGACAGGGAACTATGGCTACACCTTC. As protein: CSARTGNYGYTF.

This clonotype was observed a few times. The chain carries TRBV15 and TRBJ1-2; D call uncertain. V dropped 0 bases and J dropped 8 bases, with 19 bases sitting between them. Per the germline V gene, CDR1 is LNHNV and CDR2 is YYDKDF (reference sequence). This CDR3 is 16 amino acids long. CDR3 protein: CATSRDRHVYGSGYTF. In DNA form, the CDR3 reads TGTGCCACCAGCAGAGATCGACACGTATATGGGTCGGGCTACACCTTC.

This chain uses TRBV19 with TRBJ2-1; TRBD2 agrees at 11 bases. Germline CDR1 LNHDA, CDR2 SQIVND (reference sequence). The CDR3 extends over 15 amino acids. V trimming: 3 bases; J trimming: 5 bases; junction bases outside the gene matches: 3. CDR3 sequence (DNA): TGTGCCAGTAGTATGCGACTAGCGGGACACAATGAGCAGTTCTTC. It codes for CASSMRLAGHNEQFF.